The next 23 T cell receptor beta chains were all read from a single sample in a study of early T cells in non-severe SARS-CoV-2 infection. Via MiXCR, TCRdb re-called the 5' RACE reads, giving one row per CDR3 protein. The sample shows 30,000 to 40,000 distinct CDR3 sequences, 5.8% of them seen only once. The sequenced material came from whole blood. These receptors came from an adult who was a healthcare worker with PCR-confirmed SARS-CoV-2 infection or an uninfected control (not recorded which).

This clonotype was seen many times. The V and J genes are TRBV20-1 and TRBJ1-1; unclear D gene. The germline V gene has CDR1 DFQATT and CDR2 SNEGSKA (reference sequence). The V end was cut by 2 bases, the J end by 1 base, with 14 bases between. This CDR3 has 15 residues. The CDR3 nucleotides read TGCAGTGCTAGACTGCAGCGGCCGACGAACACTGAAGCTTTCTTT. It specifies CSARLQRPTNTEAFF.

This clonotype was seen repeatedly, ten times or more. The CDR3: CASKRDSDNEQFF. The CDR3 nucleotides are TGTGCCAGCAAGCGGGACAGCGACAATGAGCAGTTCTTC. The V call is TRBV6-2 or TRBV6-3, the J call TRBJ2-1; D is tentatively TRBD1 or TRBD2 (7 bases each). Trimming shortened V by 7 bases and J by 5 bases, and 12 bases separated the two germline ends. The germline V gene has CDR1 MNHEY and CDR2 SVGEGT. This CDR3 is 13 amino acids long.

This clonotype was detected ten times or more. This rearrangement joins TRBV30 to TRBJ2-7; 8 bases align to TRBD1. The germline V gene encodes CDR1 GTSNPN and CDR2 SVGIG (reference sequence). V shed 8 bases and J 7 bases; nucleotides not matched to a gene: 13. The CDR3 loop spans 13 amino acids. Here the CDR3 DNA reads TGTGCCGGAGATACGGACAGGGCGGGGGAGCAGTACTTC. It translates to CAGDTDRAGEQYF.

In this sample, this clonotype turned up many times. This rearrangement joins TRBV6-5 to TRBJ2-7, with a possible D match to TRBD2 (6 bases). Germline V CDR1 and CDR2: MNHEY, SVGAGI. Trimming pared 2 bases from V and 0 bases from J, leaving 11 bases between. The CDR3 is 15 residues long. The CDR3 nucleotides read TGTGCCAGCAGTTACGGGGGACTGAGCTCCTACGAGCAGTACTTC. Its protein is CASSYGGLSSYEQYF.

This clonotype was found many times. The chain has TRBV12-3 or TRBV12-4 and TRBJ1-1; possible D gene TRBD1, 6 bases. Trimming shortened V by 6 bases and J by 0 bases, and 11 bases separated the two germline ends. CDR3 length: 14 amino acids. This chain's CDR3 is CASRGQYMNTEAFF. The CDR3 DNA reads TGTGCCAGCAGAGGACAGTATATGAACACTGAAGCTTTCTTT.

The V call is TRBV7-2, the J call TRBJ1-2; D call uncertain. The CDR3 extends over 13 amino acids. From germline, CDR1 is SGHTA and CDR2 FQGNSA. V gave up 5 bases and J gave up 4 bases, with 11 bases separating them. CDR3 in amino acids: CASSHGSVYGYTF. In nucleotides, the CDR3 is TGTGCCAGCAGCCATGGATCGGTCTATGGCTACACCTTC.

This clonotype was found many times. This chain connects TRBV12-2 to TRBJ1-5; the table's D call, TRBD1, was not checked against the DNA. TRBV12-2 is assigned pseudogene status. This CDR3 contains 20 residues. This CDR3 reads CASRLDLQATLEYSNQPQHF. For the CDR3, the DNA is TGTGCAAGTCGCTTAGACCTACAGGCAACCTTAGAATATAGCAATCAGCCCCAGCATTTT.

This clonotype is labeled as medium-sized. V gene TRBV20-1 combines with J gene TRBJ1-5, with a weak D call TRBD1 (5 bases). Germline loops: CDR1 DFQATT, CDR2 SNEGSKA (reference sequence). The CDR3 runs to 14 residues. Trimming took 6 bases from V and 4 from J, leaving 16 bases between them. Here the CDR3 reads CSATGNSGNQPQHF. As DNA, the CDR3 is TGCAGTGCCACAGGCAACTCAGGGAATCAGCCCCAGCATTTT.

There are many counts of this clonotype. Mismatch with germline at one junction end may stem from a read error. This sequence joins TRBV2 and TRBJ2-1; either TRBD1 or TRBD2 may fit D (5 bases each). Per germline, CDR1 SNHLY and CDR2 FYNNEI. The CDR3 spans 11 residues. The CDR3 DNA sequence: TGTGCCAGCAGTGAAATCCTGGGACCGATCTTC. It codes for CASSEILGPIF.

Ten or more counts support this clonotype. This chain joins TRBV29-1 and TRBJ2-1, with TRBD1 as a possible D gene (9 bases). CDR1 SQVTM and CDR2 ANQGSEA come from the germline V gene. This CDR3 spans 14 amino acids. The V and J ends lost 4 bases and 15 bases respectively, with 25 bases between them. The CDR3 here is CSVAGQGQLAAMFF. CDR3 DNA: TGCAGCGTTGCGGGACAGGGCCAACTAGCGGCGATGTTCTTC.

Only a few counts were recorded for this clonotype. The rearrangement joins TRBV28 to TRBJ2-1; 12 nucleotides match TRBD2. Germline V gene lookup returns CDR1 MDHEN and CDR2 SYDVKM. This CDR3 is built from 14 residues. V was clipped by 3 bases and J by 15 bases; unmatched bases: 9. Written as DNA, the CDR3 is TGTGCCAGCAGTTTCCCGGGACTAGCGGGTTTGCGGTTCTTC. It yields the protein CASSFPGLAGLRFF.

This clonotype was seen at least ten times. The rearrangement uses TRBV2 and TRBJ1-1; TRBD1 agrees at 7 bases. This CDR3 spans 13 amino acids. The V segment lost 7 bases and the J segment 3 bases; nucleotides outside the gene matches: 5. Germline V lookup: CDR1 SNHLY, CDR2 FYNNEI. The CDR3 sequence is CASIRQGYTEAFF. CDR3 DNA: TGTGCCAGCATACGACAGGGATACACTGAAGCTTTCTTT.

This clonotype was observed many times. The chain couples TRBV28 to TRBJ2-7, with D uncertain. Germline V lookup: CDR1 MDHEN, CDR2 SYDVKM. There are 15 residues in the CDR3. V lost 3 bases and J lost 0, with 12 bases in between. CDR3 coding DNA: TGTGCCAGCAGTTTTGGACCGCAGGCCTCCTACGAGCAGTACTTC. The encoded protein is CASSFGPQASYEQYF.

This clonotype was seen ten or more times. V gene TRBV6-5 combines with J gene TRBJ1-3; D is ambiguous. The ends were cut back, 0 bases at V and 6 bases at J, with 21 bases in the middle. This CDR3 spans 18 amino acids. Germline lookup yields CDR1 MNHEY and CDR2 SVGAGI. The chain's CDR3 is CASSYSMTAGIAENTIYF. The CDR3 region has the DNA TGTGCCAGCAGTTACTCGATGACCGCGGGCATTGCTGAAAACACCATATATTTT.

Ten or more counts support this clonotype. The chain uses TRBV12-3 or TRBV12-4 and TRBJ2-5; possible D gene TRBD1, 5 bases. This CDR3 comprises 16 residues. V was trimmed by 1 base and J by 5 bases, leaving 17 bases between them. CDR3 nucleotides: TGTGCCAGCAGTTTAGTCGACAGTAGGATGGAGGAGACCCAGTACTTC. It encodes CASSLVDSRMEETQYF.

This clonotype was seen repeatedly, ten times or more. The CDR3 loop is CASSKGTSGSSYNEQFF. DNA of the CDR3: TGTGCCAGTAGTAAGGGGACTAGCGGGAGCTCCTACAATGAGCAGTTCTTC. The chain is built from TRBV19 and TRBJ2-1; TRBD2 agrees at 14 bases. Germline V gene sequence: CDR1 LNHDA, CDR2 SQIVND (reference sequence). CDR3 size: 17 residues. V lost 4 bases to trimming and J lost 0 bases; unmatched junction nucleotides: 2.

The sample holds many counts of this clonotype. V and J are TRBV12-3 or TRBV12-4 and TRBJ1-2; the D is unclear. The CDR3 is 11 residues long. Trimming shortened V by 11 bases and J by 0 bases, and 7 bases separated the two germline ends. The CDR3 DNA sequence: TGTGCCGCAGGATCTAACTATGGCTACACCTTC. Translation: CAAGSNYGYTF.

Many counts were recorded for this clonotype. The chain employs TRBV7-9 and TRBJ2-1, with 9 bases fitting TRBD1. The CDR3 loop spans 13 amino acids. Germline V gives CDR1 SEHNR, CDR2 FQNEAQ (reference sequence). J gave up 3 bases and V 7 bases, and 1 base lay outside the gene matches. CDR3 DNA sequence: TGTGCCAGCATGGGACAGGGCTACAATGAGCAGTTCTTC. Residues: CASMGQGYNEQFF. Using reference TRBV7-9 and TRBJ2-1 for the parts outside the CDR3, the full variable domain is DTGVSQNPRHKITKRGQNVTFRCDPISEHNRLYWYRQTLGQGPEFLTYFQNEAQLEKSRLLSDRFSAERPKGSFSTLEIQRTEQGDSAMYLCASMGQGYNEQFFGPGTRLTVL.

This clonotype was seen repeatedly, ten times or more. The rearrangement uses TRBV30 and TRBJ2-7; 7 positions agree with TRBD1. Trimming removed 2 bases from V and 2 bases from J; junction bases left unmatched: 3. Germline CDR1 GTSNPN, CDR2 SVGIG (reference sequence). CDR3 length: 13 residues. CDR3 in DNA: TGTGCCTGGAGTTCAGGGGGAACCTACGAGCAGTACTTC. Protein product: CAWSSGGTYEQYF.

This clonotype was seen ten or more times. At one end, the junction sequence differs from germline, possibly due to a read error. This chain links TRBV20-1 with TRBJ1-2; a weak D match, TRBD1 (6 bases). The CDR3 is 11 residues long. Looked up from germline, CDR1 is DFQATT and CDR2 is SNEGSKA (reference sequence). CDR3 region: CSARDRGTPFF. Written as DNA, the CDR3 is TGCAGTGCTAGGGATAGGGGGACTCCTTTCTTC.

This clonotype came up many times. The V gene is TRBV12-3 or TRBV12-4, the J gene TRBJ1-1; 7 bases align to TRBD1. CDR3 size: 14 residues. The J segment lost 4 bases and the V segment lost 3 bases, leaving 5 bases of the junction unmatched. This chain's CDR3 is CASSLSAGGTEAFF. In DNA form, the CDR3 reads TGTGCCAGCAGTTTGTCCGCAGGGGGCACTGAAGCTTTCTTT.

This clonotype was counted at least ten times. This chain links TRBV6-5 with TRBJ2-3, with a weak D call TRBD1 (6 bases). The V gene lost 5 bases and the J gene lost 3 bases, with 12 bases spanning the gap. CDR3 length equals 14 residues. Germline V lookup: CDR1 MNHEY, CDR2 SVGAGI. CDR3 in DNA: TGTGCCAGCAGTCCGACAGGATTAACAGATACGCAGTATTTT. Amino acid sequence: CASSPTGLTDTQYF.

J is TRBJ1-1 and V is TRBV5-1; a weak D match, TRBD1 (5 bases). The CDR3 is made up of 15 amino acids. V was trimmed by 2 bases and J by 0 bases, leaving 11 bases between them. Germline V gene sequence: CDR1 SGHRS, CDR2 YFSETQ. The CDR3 is CASSFLGGMNTEAFF. CDR3 DNA: TGCGCCAGCAGCTTCTTGGGGGGTATGAACACTGAAGCTTTCTTT. The entire variable domain, with the rest obtained from reference TRBV5-1 and TRBJ1-1, is as follows: KAGVTQTPRYLIKTRGQQVTLSCSPISGHRSVSWYQQTPGQGLQFLFEYFSETQRNKGNFPGRFSGRQFSNSRSEMNVSTLELGDSALYLCASSFLGGMNTEAFFGQGTRLTVV.